The 32 T cell receptor beta chains in this list originate from one sample, sequenced in a study of neurological immune-mediated disorders. TCRdb independently ran MiXCR on the 5' RACE reads; one entry per CDR3 protein. The sample comprises 55,000 to 85,000 distinct CDR3 sequences, roughly 3% of which are singletons, and more than 4.5% rests with the top ten. The sequenced material came from PBMCs. The receptors come from a woman aged 45-60 years with multiple sclerosis.

This clonotype was observed at least ten times. The chain recombines TRBV7-8 with TRBJ2-2; D call uncertain. Looked up from germline, CDR1 is SGHVS and CDR2 is FQNEAQ. The CDR3 runs to 14 residues. Trimming took off 5 bases at V and 6 bases at J, with 13 bases between the two ends. The CDR3 is CASSQYLSPGELFF. The DNA of the CDR3 is TGTGCCAGCAGCCAATACCTGTCTCCCGGGGAGCTGTTTTTT.

This clonotype was counted ten times or more. The gene calls are TRBV7-8 and TRBJ2-3, with D uncertain. The CDR3 is 14 amino acids. Trimming removed 5 bases at V and 0 bases at J, with 9 bases between. From germline, CDR1 is SGHVS and CDR2 FQNEAQ. CDR3 DNA sequence: TGTGCCAGCAGCGGAATAATTAGCACAGATACGCAGTATTTT. Translation: CASSGIISTDTQYF.

This clonotype was seen ten or more times. CDR3 sequence (DNA): TGCAGCGTTGGGGAGAGGGAGACCCAGTACTTC. It specifies CSVGERETQYF. The V gene is TRBV29-1, the J gene TRBJ2-5, with a tentative D call TRBD2 (5 bases). Germline V lookup: CDR1 SQVTM, CDR2 ANQGSEA. The CDR3 is 11 residues long. Trimming took off 4 bases at V and 5 bases at J, with 8 bases between the two ends.

This clonotype was observed at least ten times. This chain's CDR3 is CASSVSGTGLQETQYF. CDR3 DNA: TGCGCCAGCAGCGTTTCCGGGACAGGGCTTCAAGAGACCCAGTACTTC. The J gene is TRBJ2-5, the V gene TRBV5-1; TRBD1 matches at 9 bases. The junction had 9 bases not matched to a gene; V was cut back by 4 bases and J by 2 bases. Germline V lookup: CDR1 SGHRS, CDR2 YFSETQ. The CDR3 has 16 residues.

By proportion, this clonotype is medium-sized. The rearrangement links TRBV5-1 to TRBJ1-2; a possible D gene is TRBD1 (5 bases). This CDR3 comprises 16 residues. CDR1 is SGHRS and CDR2 is YFSETQ in the germline V gene. Deletions cut 3 bases from V and 3 bases from J, with 18 bases between. The CDR3 reads CASSWATGVRYYGYTF. CDR3 in DNA: TGCGCCAGCAGCTGGGCCACAGGAGTTCGGTACTATGGCTACACCTTC. Full variable domain (remainder filled in from reference TRBV5-1 and TRBJ1-2): KAGVTQTPRYLIKTRGQQVTLSCSPISGHRSVSWYQQTPGQGLQFLFEYFSETQRNKGNFPGRFSGRQFSNSRSEMNVSTLELGDSALYLCASSWATGVRYYGYTFGSGTRLTVV.

This clonotype was recorded at least ten times. This chain uses TRBV7-3 with TRBJ1-2; 7 bases line up with TRBD1. The CDR3 covers 17 residues. CDR1 and CDR2 (germline): SGHTA, FQGTGA. V was clipped by 5 bases and J by 4 bases; unmatched bases: 16. The CDR3 DNA sequence: TGTGCCAGCAGCCCCAGACAGGGAGGAGATCCCTCCTATGGCTACACCTTC. Translation gives CASSPRQGGDPSYGYTF.

The chain has TRBV5-1 and TRBJ2-7; TRBD2 matches at 9 bases. CDR3 size: 16 residues. V was pared by 0 bases and J by 7 bases, with 11 bases of the junction left unmatched. Looked up from germline, CDR1 is SGHRS and CDR2 is YFSETQ. DNA of the CDR3: TGCGCCAGCAGCTTGGGGACCCTAGCGGGAACTTTGGAGCAGTACTTC. This codes for CASSLGTLAGTLEQYF.

This clonotype was observed at least ten times. The chain links TRBV20-1 to TRBJ1-5; D unclear. The germline gives CDR1 DFQATT, CDR2 SNEGSKA (reference sequence). The ends were cut back, 0 bases at V and 5 bases at J, with 11 bases in the middle. The CDR3 runs to 14 residues. The CDR3 sequence: CSARDRLEYQPQHF. The CDR3 DNA reads TGCAGTGCTAGAGATCGTCTGGAATATCAGCCCCAGCATTTT.

This clonotype was recorded at least ten times. This rearrangement joins TRBV5-1 to TRBJ2-5, with D unresolved. The CDR3 is 14 residues long. Germline V gene lookup returns CDR1 SGHRS and CDR2 YFSETQ. The ends were cut back, 0 bases at V and 1 base at J, with 7 bases in the middle. Here the CDR3 DNA reads TGCGCCAGCAGCTTGGTTCGGCTCCAAGAGACCCAGTACTTC. This translates into CASSLVRLQETQYF.

At least ten counts were recorded for this clonotype. The chain recombines TRBV7-9 with TRBJ1-5; a possible D gene is TRBD1 (5 bases). The ends were cut back, 3 bases at V and 0 bases at J, with 12 bases in the middle. The CDR3 has 16 residues. Germline CDR1 and CDR2: SEHNR and FQNEAQ (reference sequence). CDR3 nucleotides: TGTGCCAGCAGCTTGGGCCAGGGCGATAGCAATCAGCCCCAGCATTTT. Amino acid sequence: CASSLGQGDSNQPQHF.

In its sample, this clonotype was seen many times. The chain employs TRBV9 and TRBJ1-2; TRBD1 might be the D (6 bases). Trimming removed 1 base from V and 7 bases from J, with 11 bases in between. In germline, CDR1 is SGDLS, CDR2 YYNGEE. This CDR3 contains 13 residues. In DNA, the CDR3 is TGTGCCAGCAGCGTATTCGGCAGGGGTGGCTACACCTTC. Amino acids: CASSVFGRGGYTF.

This clonotype occurred many times. This rearrangement joins TRBV29-1 to TRBJ2-7; TRBD2 aligns across 12 bases. The CDR3 consists of 15 residues. Germline V gene data show CDR1 as SQVTM and CDR2 as ANQGSEA. V was clipped by 6 bases and J by 2 bases; unmatched bases: 8. The CDR3 spells CSVDKTSGRAYEQYF. In DNA, the CDR3 is TGCAGCGTGGACAAGACTAGCGGGAGAGCCTACGAGCAGTACTTC.

This clonotype has a count of ten or more. The J gene is TRBJ2-1, the V gene TRBV10-3; D is undetermined. Germline CDR1 is ENHRY and CDR2 is SYGVKD. V was shortened by 10 bases and J by 9 bases, with 13 bases between the two germline ends. There are 11 residues in the CDR3. This CDR3 is CATTDHSEQFF. As DNA, the CDR3 is TGTGCCACCACGGACCACAGTGAGCAGTTCTTC.

This clonotype was seen many times. The chain uses TRBV20-1 and TRBJ1-5; D might be TRBD1 (6 bases). Trimming took 3 bases from V and 0 from J, leaving 18 bases between them. In germline, CDR1 is DFQATT, CDR2 SNEGSKA (reference sequence). The CDR3 consists of 17 residues. The CDR3 DNA reads TGCAGTGCTAGGGCCGAGGGACAACTAAATAGCAATCAGCCCCAGCATTTT. This sequence encodes CSARAEGQLNSNQPQHF.

The table lists this clonotype with a few counts. A much larger clone lies one base from this, so it may be a read error. The V and J genes are TRBV5-8 and TRBJ1-2; no definite D call. Germline-derived CDR1 and CDR2 are SGHTS and YDEGEE. Between the trimmed V and J ends, which lost 4 bases and 13 bases, there was a span of 8 bases. The CDR3 is 9 residues long. The chain's CDR3 is CASSPYATF. CDR3 nucleotide sequence: TGTGCCAGCAGCCCGTACGCCACCTTC. The entire variable domain, with the rest obtained from reference TRBV5-8 and TRBJ1-2, is as follows: EAGVTQSPTHLIKTRGQQATLRCSPISGHTSVYWYQQALGLGLQFLLWYDEGEERNRGNFPPRFSGRQFPNYSSELNVNALELEDSALYLCASSPYATFGSGTRLTVV.

This clonotype has at least ten counts. V usage is TRBV15 and J usage is TRBJ2-4; 13 bases map to TRBD2. V shed 5 bases and J 5 bases; nucleotides not matched to a gene: 9. Germline loops: CDR1 LNHNV, CDR2 YYDKDF (reference sequence). The CDR3 contains 17 residues. The CDR3 spells CATSGLGTSGIQNIQYF. CDR3 sequence (DNA): TGTGCCACCAGCGGCCTCGGGACTAGCGGGATTCAAAACATTCAGTACTTC. Full variable domain (outside the CDR3, taken from reference TRBV15 and TRBJ2-4): DAMVIQNPRYQVTQFGKPVTLSCSQTLNHNVMYWYQQKSSQAPKLLFHYYDKDFNNEADTPDNFQSRRPNTSFCFLDIRSPGLGDTAMYLCATSGLGTSGIQNIQYFGAGTRLSVL.

In its sample, this clonotype was seen many times. The chain recombines TRBV5-1 with TRBJ2-1; TRBD2 aligns across 15 bases. The CDR3 has 16 amino acids. From germline, CDR1 is SGHRS and CDR2 YFSETQ. V shed 4 bases and J 5 bases; nucleotides not matched to a gene: 4. The CDR3: CASSAGTSGGNNEQFF. The CDR3 region has the DNA TGCGCCAGCAGCGCGGGGACTAGCGGGGGGAACAATGAGCAGTTCTTC.

This clonotype has ten or more counts. The chain combines TRBV10-2 with TRBJ2-1; perhaps TRBD1 as D (5 bases). CDR1 is WSHSY and CDR2 is SAAADI in the germline V gene. The CDR3 has 14 residues. Trimming removed 0 bases from V and 15 bases from J, with 18 bases in between. CDR3 sequence reads: CASSESDTPRARFF. Here the CDR3 DNA reads TGCGCCAGCAGTGAGTCGGACACACCCCGGGCGCGGTTCTTC.

This clonotype appeared many times. The rearrangement links TRBV10-3 to TRBJ1-2; 8 nucleotides agree with TRBD1. Unmatched junction bases numbered 7, after V lost 3 bases and J lost 7 bases. Looked up from germline, CDR1 is ENHRY and CDR2 is SYGVKD. CDR3 length: 14 residues. CDR3 amino acids: CAISEEGQVAGYTF. The CDR3 nucleotides are TGTGCCATCAGTGAAGAGGGACAGGTGGCTGGCTACACCTTC.

This clonotype was counted many times. The V and J genes are TRBV28 and TRBJ2-7; 9 positions agree with TRBD1. V was pared by 3 bases and J by 6 bases, with 9 bases of the junction left unmatched. Germline CDR1 and CDR2: MDHEN and SYDVKM. The length of the CDR3 is 15 residues. CDR3 residues: CASSFSTGGPSEQYF. CDR3 DNA sequence: TGTGCCAGCAGTTTTTCCACAGGGGGCCCCTCCGAGCAGTACTTC.

This clonotype was seen many times. For the CDR3, the DNA is TGTGCCAGCAGCGTCCTGACAGGGGTACCTGAAGCTTTCTTT. It yields the protein CASSVLTGVPEAFF. The chain is built from TRBV9 and TRBJ1-1; 8 bases agree with TRBD1. Per the germline V gene, CDR1 is SGDLS and CDR2 is YYNGEE. V was clipped by 2 bases and J by 6 bases; unmatched bases: 6. This CDR3 contains 14 residues.

This clonotype was picked up many times. This sequence joins TRBV5-5 and TRBJ1-5; 9 bases line up with TRBD1. Germline V lookup: CDR1 SGHKS, CDR2 YYEKEE (reference sequence). V was clipped by 0 bases and J by 6 bases; unmatched bases: 4. There are 15 residues in the CDR3. CDR3 in DNA: TGTGCCAGCAGCTTGGACAGGGGGCGACTTCAGCCCCAGCATTTT. It encodes CASSLDRGRLQPQHF.

This clonotype occurred many times. CDR3 residues: CASSLARGWGYEQYF. CDR3 bases: TGCGCCAGCAGCTTGGCCCGTGGCTGGGGCTACGAGCAGTACTTC. V and J are TRBV5-1 and TRBJ2-7, with no clear D. CDR1 is SGHRS and CDR2 is YFSETQ in the germline V gene. The CDR3 is 15 amino acids. V shed 0 bases and J shed 3 bases, with 13 bases lying between them.

About this clonotype: A read error is possible here, since a much larger clone lies one base away. J is TRBJ2-5 and V is TRBV11-2; TRBD2 might be the D (5 bases). V lost 5 bases and J lost 4, with 14 bases in between. The CDR3 covers 14 residues. CDR1 and CDR2 from the germline V gene are SGHAT and FQNNGV. In DNA, the CDR3 is TGTGCCAGCAGCCACACCCGGGGTGGAGAGACCCAGTACTTC. This sequence encodes CASSHTRGGETQYF.

In this sample, this clonotype turned up many times. The J gene is TRBJ2-1, the V gene TRBV25-1, with TRBD2 matching over 9 bases. Germline V gene data show CDR1 as MGHDK and CDR2 as SYGVNS. This CDR3 has 16 residues. J gave up 4 bases and V 6 bases, and 10 bases lay outside the gene matches. CDR3 sequence: CASRTQAGGQYNEQFF. DNA of the CDR3: TGTGCCAGCAGAACCCAAGCGGGGGGCCAATACAATGAGCAGTTCTTC.

This clonotype appeared many times. The rearrangement links TRBV5-1 to TRBJ2-5; perhaps TRBD2 as D (6 bases). Germline V gives CDR1 SGHRS, CDR2 YFSETQ. CDR3 length: 14 residues. V was shortened by 4 bases and J by 0 bases, with 10 bases between the two germline ends. CDR3 coding DNA: TGCGCCAGCAGCACGGGACTGGACCAAGAGACCCAGTACTTC. It specifies CASSTGLDQETQYF.

There are many counts of this clonotype. The chain has TRBV18 and TRBJ2-1, with D tentatively TRBD2 (6 bases). Looked up from germline, CDR1 is KGHSH and CDR2 is LQKENI. The CDR3 is 15 residues long. V was cut by 2 bases and J by 2 bases, with 10 bases left in between. The CDR3 spells CASSPAGWPYNEQFF. CDR3 coding DNA: TGTGCCAGCTCACCAGCGGGGTGGCCCTACAATGAGCAGTTCTTC. The full variable domain, its missing parts supplied by reference TRBV18 and TRBJ2-1, is NAGVMQNPRHLVRRRGQEARLRCSPMKGHSHVYWYRQLPEEGLKFMVYLQKENIIDESGMPKERFSAEFPKEGPSILRIQQVVRGDSAAYFCASSPAGWPYNEQFFGPGTRLTVL.

A few counts support this clonotype. The chain couples TRBV5-1 to TRBJ2-5; 7 bases are a match to TRBD2. The CDR3 totals 16 residues. Germline CDR1 is SGHRS and CDR2 is YFSETQ. J lost 1 base, V lost 3 bases, and 9 bases had no gene match. For the CDR3, the DNA is TGCGCCAGCAGCTCTGGGAGGTTAGCGGGCCAAGAGACCCAGTACTTC. Its protein product is CASSSGRLAGQETQYF.

This clonotype was detected ten times or more. The chain links TRBV9 to TRBJ2-3; D is tentatively TRBD1 or TRBD2 (5 bases each). V was cut by 3 bases and J by 2 bases, with 28 bases left in between. Germline values: CDR1 SGDLS, CDR2 YYNGEE. This CDR3 spans 20 amino acids. In DNA form, the CDR3 reads TGTGCCAGCAGCGGGACGACACGGGGCCCTATCTCGAGACCCACAGATACGCAGTATTTT. Amino acid sequence: CASSGTTRGPISRPTDTQYF.

At least ten counts were recorded for this clonotype. The gene calls are TRBV19 and TRBJ2-2, with D unclear. V was trimmed by 4 bases and J by 5 bases, leaving 14 bases between them. Germline V gene data show CDR1 as LNHDA and CDR2 as SQIVND (reference sequence). The CDR3 contains 15 residues. The CDR3 loop is CASSRGRALTGELFF. The CDR3 bases are TGTGCCAGTAGTAGGGGAAGGGCGTTGACCGGGGAGCTGTTTTTT.

The table lists this clonotype with many counts. CDR3 bases: TGCGCCAGCAGCCAAGATACCTCTCGTGAGCAGTTCTTC. Translating gives CASSQDTSREQFF. V usage is TRBV4-1 and J usage is TRBJ2-1; D remains ambiguous. CDR3 length: 13 amino acids. Trimming removed 0 bases from V and 9 bases from J, with 9 bases in between. The germline V gene has CDR1 MGHRA and CDR2 YSYEKL.

This rearrangement joins TRBV11-3 to TRBJ1-1; D is uncertain. Trimming pared 5 bases from V and 0 bases from J, leaving 10 bases between. This CDR3 spans 14 amino acids. CDR1 is SGHNT and CDR2 is YENEEA in the germline V gene. CDR3 bases: TGTGCCAGCAGCCTCACTGGACTGAACACTGAAGCTTTCTTT. Translated: CASSLTGLNTEAFF. Full variable domain (outside the CDR3, taken from reference TRBV11-3 and TRBJ1-1): EAGVVQSPRYKIIEKKQPVAFWCNPISGHNTLYWYLQNLGQGPELLIRYENEEAVDDSQLPKDRFSAERLKGVDSTLKIQPAELGDSAVYLCASSLTGLNTEAFFGQGTRLTVV.